A selection of T cell receptor beta chains follows, all from one sample in a study of blood T cell repertoires in COVID-19. The method was immunoSEQ multiplex PCR; TCRdb's version includes in-frame clones alone and lacks a portion of them. Altogether some 180,000 clones are present, roughly 77% being singletons, with the ten largest covering nearly 6%. The sequenced material came from peripheral blood. The receptors were sampled from a woman aged 40 to 50 with COVID-19, enrolled during active disease. Both conserved end residues are part of each CDR3. D genes are given only for firm matches. Expanded clones are given a class, and other clones once, few, many or no size at all.

j_call d_call v_call clone_size cdr3_aa cdr3_nt
TRBJ1-1 . TRBV3-1/TRBV3-2 . CASSHRQNEAFF TGTGCCAGCAGCCACCGACAGAATGAAGCTTTCTTT
TRBJ2-7 . TRBV7-2 . CASSLARSEQYF TGTGCCAGCAGCTTAGCGCGTTCCGAGCAGTACTTC
TRBJ1-2 TRBD1 TRBV7-2 . CASSPRQGGYTF TGTGCCAGCAGCCCCAGACAGGGTGGCTACACCTTC
TRBJ1-5 TRBD1 TRBV7-2 . CASSSDRGGQPQHF TGTGCCAGCAGCTCAGACAGGGGTGGGCAGCCCCAGCATTTT
TRBJ2-3 . TRBV5-1 . CASSFFTDTQYF TGCGCCAGCAGCTTCTTCACAGATACGCAGTATTTT
TRBJ2-6 . TRBV3-1/TRBV3-2 . CASSLDSSGANVLTF TGTGCCAGCAGCCTTGACAGCTCTGGGGCCAACGTCCTGACTTTC
TRBJ2-3 TRBD2 TRBV11-1 . CASSPTKREGTDTQYF TGTGCCAGCAGCCCAACAAAGCGGGAGGGGACAGATACGCAGTATTTT
TRBJ1-1 . TRBV7-8 . CASSPGMQKAFF TGTGCCAGCAGCCCCGGGATGCAGAAAGCTTTCTTT
TRBJ1-4 TRBD1 TRBV5-4 few CASSFDLQGSYEKLFF TGTGCCAGCAGCTTCGACCTACAGGGGAGTTATGAAAAACTGTTTTTT
TRBJ1-1 . TRBV6-5 once CASSYSRVGTEAFF TGTGCCAGCAGTTACTCCAGGGTAGGCACTGAAGCTTTCTTT
TRBJ2-7 . TRBV11-2 . CASSLDAGLRHEQYF TGTGCCAGCAGCTTAGACGCAGGGCTACGGCACGAGCAGTACTTC
TRBJ2-2 . TRBV7-2 . CASSTHQEGWVGGELFF TGTGCCAGCAGCACCCATCAGGAGGGATGGGTTGGTGGGGAGCTGTTTTTT
TRBJ2-2 TRBD1 TRBV9 . CASSVEGQGGTGELFF TGTGCCAGCAGCGTAGAGGGACAGGGAGGCACCGGGGAGCTGTTTTTT
TRBJ2-3 TRBD2 TRBV7-3 . CASSLIAGGKDTQYF TGTGCCAGCAGCTTAATAGCGGGGGGGAAAGATACGCAGTATTTT
TRBJ2-3 . TRBV21-1 . CASSKVRKTNPKSSTDTQYF TGTGCCAGCAGCAAAGTGAGGAAAACTAACCCCAAGAGTAGCACAGATACGCAGTATTTT
TRBJ2-5 TRBD1 TRBV25-1 . CASSALDRREETQYF TGTGCCAGCAGTGCGTTGGACAGGCGGGAAGAGACCCAGTACTTC